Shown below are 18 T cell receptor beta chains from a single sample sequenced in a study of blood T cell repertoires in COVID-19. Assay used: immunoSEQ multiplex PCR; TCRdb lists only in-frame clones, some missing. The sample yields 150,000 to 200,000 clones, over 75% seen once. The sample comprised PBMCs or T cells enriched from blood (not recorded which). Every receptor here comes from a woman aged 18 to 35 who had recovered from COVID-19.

The CDR3 sequence is CSALNSGYTF. The CDR3, as DNA: TGCAGTGCTCTTAACTCAGGCTACACCTTC. This chain connects TRBV20-1 to TRBJ1-2; unclear D gene. The CDR3 is 10 amino acids. V shed 5 bases and J shed 8 bases, with 9 bases lying between them. Germline values: CDR1 DFQATT, CDR2 SNEGSKA (reference sequence).

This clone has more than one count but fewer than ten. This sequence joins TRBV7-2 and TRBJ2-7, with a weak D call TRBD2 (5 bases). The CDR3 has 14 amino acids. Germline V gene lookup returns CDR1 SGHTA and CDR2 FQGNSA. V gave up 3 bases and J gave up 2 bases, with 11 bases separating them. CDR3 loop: CASSLGSSPYEQYF. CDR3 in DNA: TGTGCCAGCAGCTTGGGGTCTAGCCCCTACGAGCAGTACTTC.

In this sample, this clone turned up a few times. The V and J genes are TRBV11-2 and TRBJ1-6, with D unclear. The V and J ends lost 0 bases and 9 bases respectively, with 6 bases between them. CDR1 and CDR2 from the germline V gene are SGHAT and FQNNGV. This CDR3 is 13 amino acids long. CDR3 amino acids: CASSLDLRSPLHF. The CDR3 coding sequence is TGTGCCAGCAGCTTAGACCTACGTTCACCCCTCCACTTT.

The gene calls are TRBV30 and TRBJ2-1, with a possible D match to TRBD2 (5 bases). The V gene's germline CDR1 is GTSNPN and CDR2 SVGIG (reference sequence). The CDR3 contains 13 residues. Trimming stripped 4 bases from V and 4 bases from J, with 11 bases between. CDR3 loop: CAWNRGSYNEQFF. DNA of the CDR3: TGTGCCTGGAATCGAGGGTCTTACAATGAGCAGTTCTTC.

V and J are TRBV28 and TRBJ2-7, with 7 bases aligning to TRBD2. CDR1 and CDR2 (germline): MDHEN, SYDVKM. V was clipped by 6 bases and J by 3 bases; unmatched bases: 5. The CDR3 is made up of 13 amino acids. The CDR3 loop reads CASSPGGDYEQYF. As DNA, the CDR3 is TGTGCCAGCAGCCCTGGGGGGGACTACGAGCAGTACTTC.

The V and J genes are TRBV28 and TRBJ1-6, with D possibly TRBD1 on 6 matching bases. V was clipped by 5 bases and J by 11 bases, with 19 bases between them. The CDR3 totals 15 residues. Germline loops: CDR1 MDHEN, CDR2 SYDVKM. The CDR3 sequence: CASSPGANRLTPLHF. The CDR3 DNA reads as TGTGCCAGCAGTCCAGGGGCGAATCGTCTTACACCCCTCCACTTT.

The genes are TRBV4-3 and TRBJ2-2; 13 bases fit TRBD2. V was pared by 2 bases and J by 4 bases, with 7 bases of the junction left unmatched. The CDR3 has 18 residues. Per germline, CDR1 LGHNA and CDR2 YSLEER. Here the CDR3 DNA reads TGCGCCAGCAGCCAATTACTAGCGGGAGGGCCCGCCACCGGGGAGCTGTTTTTT. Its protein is CASSQLLAGGPATGELFF.

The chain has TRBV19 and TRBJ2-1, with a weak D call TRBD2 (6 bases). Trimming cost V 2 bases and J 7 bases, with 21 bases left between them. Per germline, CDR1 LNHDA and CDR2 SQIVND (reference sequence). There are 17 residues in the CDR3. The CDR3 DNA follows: TGTGCCAGTAGTATAATAATGGGGGGACCCGGAACAAATGAGCAGTTCTTC. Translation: CASSIIMGGPGTNEQFF.

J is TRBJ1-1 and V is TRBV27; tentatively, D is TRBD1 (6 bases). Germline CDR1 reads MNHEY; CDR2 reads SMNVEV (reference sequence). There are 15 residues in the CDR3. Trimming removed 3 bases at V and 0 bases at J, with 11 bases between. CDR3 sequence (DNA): TGTGCCAGCAGTTTGAGGGGGATAATGAACACTGAAGCTTTCTTT. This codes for CASSLRGIMNTEAFF.

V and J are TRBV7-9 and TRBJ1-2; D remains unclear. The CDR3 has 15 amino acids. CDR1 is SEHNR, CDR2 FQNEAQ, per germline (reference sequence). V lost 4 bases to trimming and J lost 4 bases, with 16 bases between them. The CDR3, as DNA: TGTGCCAGCAGCTCGGACTCCTTTTCTAGCTATGGCTACACCTTC. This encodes CASSSDSFSSYGYTF.

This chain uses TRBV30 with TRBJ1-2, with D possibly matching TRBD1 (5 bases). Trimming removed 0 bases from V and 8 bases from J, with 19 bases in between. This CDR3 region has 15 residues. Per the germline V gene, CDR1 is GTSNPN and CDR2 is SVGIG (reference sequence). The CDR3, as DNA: TGTGCCTGGAGTGTTGAGTTACAGGCCCCCGGGGGCTACACCTTC. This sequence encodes CAWSVELQAPGGYTF.

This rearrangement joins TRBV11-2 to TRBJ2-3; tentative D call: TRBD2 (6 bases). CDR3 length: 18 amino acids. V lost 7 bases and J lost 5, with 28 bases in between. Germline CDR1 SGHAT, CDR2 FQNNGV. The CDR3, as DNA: TGTGCCAGCACCGATAGTTGGAGTTGGGGGGAGGTGGAAGATACGCAGTATTTT. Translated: CASTDSWSWGEVEDTQYF.

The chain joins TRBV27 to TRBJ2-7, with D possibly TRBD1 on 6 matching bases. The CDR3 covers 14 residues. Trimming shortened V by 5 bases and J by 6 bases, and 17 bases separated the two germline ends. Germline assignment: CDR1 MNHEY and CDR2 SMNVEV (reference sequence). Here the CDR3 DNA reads TGTGCCAGCAGTAGAGCCCCGGAAGGGGGCGAGCAGTACTTC. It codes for CASSRAPEGGEQYF.

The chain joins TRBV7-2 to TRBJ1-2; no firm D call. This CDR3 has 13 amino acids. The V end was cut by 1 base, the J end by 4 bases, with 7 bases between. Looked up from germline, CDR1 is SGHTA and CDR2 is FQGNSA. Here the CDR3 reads CASSLDPLYGYTF. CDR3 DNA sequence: TGTGCCAGCAGCTTAGATCCCCTCTATGGCTACACCTTC. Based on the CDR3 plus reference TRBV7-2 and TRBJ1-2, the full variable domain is GAGVSQSPSNKVTEKGKDVELRCDPISGHTALYWYRQSLGQGLEFLIYFQGNSAPDKSGLPSDRFSAERTGGSVSTLTIQRTQQEDSAVYLCASSLDPLYGYTFGSGTRLTVV.

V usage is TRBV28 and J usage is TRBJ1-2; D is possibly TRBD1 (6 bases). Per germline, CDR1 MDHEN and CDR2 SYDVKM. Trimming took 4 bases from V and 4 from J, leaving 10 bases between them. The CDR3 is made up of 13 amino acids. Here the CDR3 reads CASSSTGTYGYTF. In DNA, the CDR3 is TGTGCCAGCAGTTCGACAGGAACCTATGGCTACACCTTC.

The CDR3 reads CASSPTPGLAGVAYNEQFF. Here the CDR3 DNA reads TGTGCCAGCTCACCAACGCCGGGACTAGCGGGAGTAGCATACAATGAGCAGTTCTTC. The rearrangement joins TRBV18 to TRBJ2-1; 14 bases align to TRBD2. The CDR3 contains 19 residues. Germline V lookup: CDR1 KGHSH, CDR2 LQKENI. V gave up 2 bases and J gave up 4 bases; unmatched junction bases: 10.

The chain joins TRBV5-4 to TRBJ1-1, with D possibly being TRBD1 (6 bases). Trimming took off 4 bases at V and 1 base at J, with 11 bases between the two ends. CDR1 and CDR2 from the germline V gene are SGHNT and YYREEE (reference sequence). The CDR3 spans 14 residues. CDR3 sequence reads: CASSTQGSNTEAFF. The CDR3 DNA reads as TGTGCCAGCAGCACCCAGGGGTCGAACACTGAAGCTTTCTTT.

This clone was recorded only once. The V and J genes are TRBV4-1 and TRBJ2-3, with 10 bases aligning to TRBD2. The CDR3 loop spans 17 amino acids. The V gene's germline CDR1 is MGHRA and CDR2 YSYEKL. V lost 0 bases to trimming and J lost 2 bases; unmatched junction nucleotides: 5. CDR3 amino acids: CASSQDRGTSDTDTQYF. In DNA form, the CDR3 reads TGCGCCAGCAGCCAAGATCGGGGGACTAGCGACACAGATACGCAGTATTTT.